A selection of T cell receptor beta chains follows, all from one sample in a study of technical replicates of blood from a few donors. Measured with immunoSEQ multiplex PCR; TCRdb has only the in-frame clones, and not every one. This table has tens of thousands of clones, about 91% appearing once. The sample was T cells isolated from PBMCs. These receptors were obtained from a human donor in good health. CDR3s include the opening cysteine and the closing phenylalanine or tryptophan. A D gene is named only where the DNA matches it firmly. Expanded clones are given a class, and other clones once, few, many or no size at all.

D gene: TRBD2
J gene: TRBJ2-1
clone size: -
V gene: TRBV9
CDR3 DNA: TGTGCCAGCAGCAAAGCGGGGATGAGCTCCTACAATGAGCAGTTCTTC
CDR3 protein: CASSKAGMSSYNEQFF

D gene: -
J gene: TRBJ2-7
clone size: -
V gene: TRBV7-7
CDR3 DNA: TGTGCTAGCAGCTTAGAACAGGGCAGCGACGAGCAGTACTTC
CDR3 protein: CASSLEQGSDEQYF

D gene: TRBD1
J gene: TRBJ1-2
clone size: -
V gene: TRBV7-9
CDR3 DNA: TGTGCCAGCAGCTTAGGGGGACAGAATGGCTACACCTTC
CDR3 protein: CASSLGGQNGYTF

D gene: -
J gene: TRBJ1-1
clone size: -
V gene: TRBV29-1
CDR3 DNA: TGCAGCGCCGGCCGAGACAGAGGCACTGAAGCTTTCTTT
CDR3 protein: CSAGRDRGTEAFF

D gene: -
J gene: TRBJ1-3
clone size: -
V gene: TRBV5-6
CDR3 DNA: TGTGCCAGCAGCCGACGGACGACAGTCTCTGGAAACACCATATATTTT
CDR3 protein: CASSRRTTVSGNTIYF

D gene: -
J gene: TRBJ1-6
clone size: -
V gene: TRBV7-6
CDR3 DNA: TGTGCCAGCAGCCATGACGGGGGTTCACCCCTCCACTTT
CDR3 protein: CASSHDGGSPLHF

D gene: -
J gene: TRBJ2-7
clone size: -
V gene: TRBV28
CDR3 DNA: TGTGCCAGCAGTCCCCCGGGGTACGAGCAGTACTTC
CDR3 protein: CASSPPGYEQYF

D gene: -
J gene: TRBJ1-1
clone size: -
V gene: TRBV11-3
CDR3 DNA: TGTGCCAGCAGACTCCAGGGCACTGAAGCTTTCTTT
CDR3 protein: CASRLQGTEAFF

D gene: -
J gene: TRBJ1-5
clone size: -
V gene: TRBV2
CDR3 DNA: TGTGCCAGCACCTTCCAAGACAGCCTTTTCAATCAGCCCCAGCATTTT
CDR3 protein: CASTFQDSLFNQPQHF

D gene: -
J gene: TRBJ2-3
clone size: -
V gene: TRBV14
CDR3 DNA: TGTGCCAGCAGCCAAGATTCAGCGGACACGCAGTATTTT
CDR3 protein: CASSQDSADTQYF

D gene: -
J gene: TRBJ2-7
clone size: -
V gene: TRBV2
CDR3 DNA: TGTGCCAGCAGTGAGAGTGTTTACCTAATGGTCGAGCAGTACTTC
CDR3 protein: CASSESVYLMVEQYF

D gene: TRBD2
J gene: TRBJ2-1
clone size: once
V gene: TRBV6-4
CDR3 DNA: TGTGCCAGCAGTTCTTCCGGGACTAGAGTCTTCGATGAGCAGTTCTTC
CDR3 protein: CASSSSGTRVFDEQFF

D gene: TRBD2
J gene: TRBJ2-7
clone size: few
V gene: TRBV28
CDR3 DNA: TGTGCCAGCAGCCCCACCACTAGCGGGGCCTACGAGCAGTACTTC
CDR3 protein: CASSPTTSGAYEQYF

D gene: TRBD1
J gene: TRBJ1-2
clone size: -
V gene: TRBV27
CDR3 DNA: TGTGCCAGCAGTTTTGGACAGGGGGCGGGCGGCTACACCTTC
CDR3 protein: CASSFGQGAGGYTF

D gene: -
J gene: TRBJ2-7
clone size: -
V gene: TRBV5-1
CDR3 DNA: TGCGCCAGCAGCTGGGCCAGGGGAAACTCCTACGAGCAGTACTTC
CDR3 protein: CASSWARGNSYEQYF

D gene: -
J gene: TRBJ2-2
clone size: -
V gene: TRBV7-8
CDR3 DNA: TGTGCCAGCAGCCTACAGGGGGGGGGTAACACCGGGGAGCTGTTTTTT
CDR3 protein: CASSLQGGGNTGELFF

D gene: -
J gene: TRBJ2-7
clone size: -
V gene: TRBV19
CDR3 DNA: TGTGCCAGCGAGGCAGGGGACTCCTACGAGCAGTACTTC
CDR3 protein: CASEAGDSYEQYF

D gene: -
J gene: TRBJ2-2
clone size: -
V gene: TRBV30
CDR3 DNA: TGTGCCTGGATAGCAGGGGGGTTCTCCGGGGAGCTGTTTTTT
CDR3 protein: CAWIAGGFSGELFF

D gene: -
J gene: TRBJ1-2
clone size: -
V gene: TRBV4-1
CDR3 DNA: TGCGCCAGCAGCCAAGAATCTCCCCCGGGTCGCGGCTACACCTTC
CDR3 protein: CASSQESPPGRGYTF

D gene: TRBD2
J gene: TRBJ2-1
clone size: -
V gene: TRBV4-2
CDR3 DNA: TGTGCCAGCAGCCAAGATCGGACTAGCGGCTTATACAATGAGCAGTTCTTC
CDR3 protein: CASSQDRTSGLYNEQFF

D gene: -
J gene: TRBJ1-3
clone size: -
V gene: TRBV2
CDR3 DNA: TGTGCCAGCAGTGAAGCCCTAACCTTTGGAAACACCATATATTTT
CDR3 protein: CASSEALTFGNTIYF

D gene: TRBD1
J gene: TRBJ1-6
clone size: -
V gene: TRBV27
CDR3 DNA: TGTGCCAGCAGCTCACGGGACAGGGCTCCACCCCTCCACTTT
CDR3 protein: CASSSRDRAPPLHF

D gene: -
J gene: TRBJ2-6
clone size: -
V gene: TRBV25-1
CDR3 DNA: TGTGCCAGCAGTTCATCACTAGAACTGGACAGTCGGGCCAACGTCCTGACTTTC
CDR3 protein: CASSSSLELDSRANVLTF

D gene: -
J gene: TRBJ1-5
clone size: few
V gene: TRBV10-1
CDR3 DNA: TGCGCCAGCAGTCCCAGCGGGGACAATCAGCCCCAGCATTTT
CDR3 protein: CASSPSGDNQPQHF

D gene: -
J gene: TRBJ2-2
clone size: -
V gene: TRBV7-9
CDR3 DNA: TGTGCCAGCAGCTCCTACACCGGGGAGCTGTTTTTT
CDR3 protein: CASSSYTGELFF

D gene: TRBD1
J gene: TRBJ1-1
clone size: -
V gene: TRBV11-2
CDR3 DNA: TGTGCCAGCAGCTTAAACGGACAGGGGGTCGCTGAAGCTTTCTTT
CDR3 protein: CASSLNGQGVAEAFF

D gene: -
J gene: TRBJ1-1
clone size: -
V gene: TRBV5-3
CDR3 DNA: TGTGCCAGAAGCTGGGAGTGGAACACTGAAGCTTTCTTT
CDR3 protein: CARSWEWNTEAFF

D gene: -
J gene: TRBJ1-1
clone size: -
V gene: TRBV30
CDR3 DNA: TGTGCCTGGAGTGTACTTATTTCGGGGGGGATGAACACTGAAGCTTTCTTT
CDR3 protein: CAWSVLISGGMNTEAFF

D gene: -
J gene: TRBJ1-4
clone size: -
V gene: TRBV30
CDR3 DNA: TGTGCCTGGACCCTAGGAGCTACTCGCAAACTGTTTTTT
CDR3 protein: CAWTLGATRKLFF

D gene: -
J gene: TRBJ1-1
clone size: -
V gene: TRBV10-3
CDR3 DNA: TGTGCCATCAGCGGGGGGTTGAACACTGAAGCTTTCTTT
CDR3 protein: CAISGGLNTEAFF

D gene: -
J gene: TRBJ1-1
clone size: -
V gene: TRBV19
CDR3 DNA: TGTGCCAGTAGTATAATAAGGACAGCCACTGAAGCTTTCTTT
CDR3 protein: CASSIIRTATEAFF

D gene: -
J gene: TRBJ1-3
clone size: -
V gene: TRBV5-1
CDR3 DNA: TGCGCCAGCAGCTTGGGGACAGTCTCTGGAAACACCATATATTTT
CDR3 protein: CASSLGTVSGNTIYF

D gene: TRBD1
J gene: TRBJ2-3
clone size: -
V gene: TRBV6-1
CDR3 DNA: TGTGCCATCCCGGGCGAGACAGGGCGCACAGATACGCAGTATTTT
CDR3 protein: CAIPGETGRTDTQYF

D gene: -
J gene: TRBJ2-7
clone size: -
V gene: TRBV6-5
CDR3 DNA: TGTGCCAGCAGTCTTACGGGGTGGGACGAGCAGTACTTC
CDR3 protein: CASSLTGWDEQYF

D gene: -
J gene: TRBJ2-3
clone size: once
V gene: TRBV4-1
CDR3 DNA: TGCGCCAGCAGCCAACGGGAGAGAGCCACAGATACGCAGTATTTT
CDR3 protein: CASSQRERATDTQYF

D gene: TRBD2
J gene: TRBJ2-3
clone size: -
V gene: TRBV6-4
CDR3 DNA: TGTGCCAGCAGTGACCGGGGGGAAACAGATACGCAGTATTTT
CDR3 protein: CASSDRGETDTQYF

D gene: -
J gene: TRBJ2-7
clone size: -
V gene: TRBV11-2
CDR3 DNA: TGTGCCAGCAGGCCACCGCGGGGGCCCTACGAGCAGTACTTC
CDR3 protein: CASRPPRGPYEQYF

D gene: -
J gene: TRBJ2-7
clone size: -
V gene: TRBV5-4
CDR3 DNA: TGTGCCAGCAGCTGGGACTCCCACTCGGACGAGCAGTACTTC
CDR3 protein: CASSWDSHSDEQYF

D gene: -
J gene: TRBJ2-7
clone size: -
V gene: TRBV10-3
CDR3 DNA: TGTGCCATCAGTGAATCGGGGAGCTCCTACGAGCAGTACTTC
CDR3 protein: CAISESGSSYEQYF

D gene: -
J gene: TRBJ2-1
clone size: -
V gene: TRBV4-2
CDR3 DNA: TGTGCCAGCAGCCAAGATCAATGGAGCAGCTCCTACAATGAGCAGTTCTTC
CDR3 protein: CASSQDQWSSSYNEQFF

D gene: TRBD1
J gene: TRBJ2-7
clone size: -
V gene: TRBV10-2
CDR3 DNA: TGCGCCAGCAGAGACCCAGGGGGCGGCTCCTACGAGCAGTACTTC
CDR3 protein: CASRDPGGGSYEQYF

D gene: TRBD2
J gene: TRBJ2-7
clone size: -
V gene: TRBV2
CDR3 DNA: TGTGCCAGCAGTGAAGATGAGGCGGGAGACCCATCGCAGTACTTC
CDR3 protein: CASSEDEAGDPSQYF

D gene: -
J gene: TRBJ1-5
clone size: -
V gene: TRBV6-1
CDR3 DNA: TGTGCCAGCAGTGATGTAAAGCCCCAGCATTTT
CDR3 protein: CASSDVKPQHF

D gene: TRBD2
J gene: TRBJ2-1
clone size: -
V gene: TRBV11-2
CDR3 DNA: TGTGCCAGCAGTAGCGGGGGCCCTTATAATGAGCAGTTCTTC
CDR3 protein: CASSSGGPYNEQFF

D gene: -
J gene: TRBJ1-1
clone size: -
V gene: TRBV27
CDR3 DNA: TGTGCCAGCAGCTTTACAGTGAACACTGAAGCTTTCTTT
CDR3 protein: CASSFTVNTEAFF

D gene: -
J gene: TRBJ2-3
clone size: -
V gene: TRBV28
CDR3 DNA: TGTGCCAGCAGTTCCCGGACTAGCACAGATACGCAGTATTTT
CDR3 protein: CASSSRTSTDTQYF

D gene: TRBD2
J gene: TRBJ2-1
clone size: -
V gene: TRBV15
CDR3 DNA: TGTGCCACCAGCAGAGAACCTAGCGGGGGCGACAATGAGCAGTTCTTC
CDR3 protein: CATSREPSGGDNEQFF

D gene: -
J gene: TRBJ1-1
clone size: -
V gene: TRBV5-4
CDR3 DNA: TGTGCCAGCATAGTCAGGTTTAGGGACTTCACTGAAGCTTTCTTT
CDR3 protein: CASIVRFRDFTEAFF

D gene: -
J gene: TRBJ2-5
clone size: -
V gene: TRBV2
CDR3 DNA: TGTGCCAGCATCCTCCAGGAGGCTATCCAAGAGACCCAGTACTTC
CDR3 protein: CASILQEAIQETQYF

D gene: TRBD1
J gene: TRBJ1-2
clone size: -
V gene: TRBV4-2
CDR3 DNA: TGTGCCAGCAGCCAGGACAGGGGGGATGGCTACACCTTC
CDR3 protein: CASSQDRGDGYTF

D gene: -
J gene: TRBJ1-2
clone size: -
V gene: TRBV19
CDR3 DNA: TGTGCCAGTAGTATCGACAGGCAGTATGGCTACACCTTC
CDR3 protein: CASSIDRQYGYTF

D gene: TRBD2
J gene: TRBJ2-1
clone size: -
V gene: TRBV18
CDR3 DNA: TGTGCCAGCTCACCTCCTAGCGGGAGGGTCTCCTACAATGAGCAGTTCTTC
CDR3 protein: CASSPPSGRVSYNEQFF

D gene: TRBD1
J gene: TRBJ2-2
clone size: -
V gene: TRBV28
CDR3 DNA: TGTGCCAGCAAAGGGACAGGAAACACCGGGGAGCTGTTTTTT
CDR3 protein: CASKGTGNTGELFF

D gene: TRBD1
J gene: TRBJ1-2
clone size: -
V gene: TRBV27
CDR3 DNA: TGTGCCAGCAGTTTGGCCGGACAGGGGCTATATGGCTACACCTTC
CDR3 protein: CASSLAGQGLYGYTF

D gene: -
J gene: TRBJ2-7
clone size: -
V gene: TRBV4-1
CDR3 DNA: TGCGCCAGCAGCCACAGTGACTACGAGCAGTACTTC
CDR3 protein: CASSHSDYEQYF

D gene: -
J gene: TRBJ2-1
clone size: -
V gene: TRBV6-6
CDR3 DNA: TGTGCCAGCAGGATCGAGGGTAATGAGCAGTTCTTC
CDR3 protein: CASRIEGNEQFF

D gene: -
J gene: TRBJ1-4
clone size: -
V gene: TRBV6-5
CDR3 DNA: TGTGCCAGCAGCCCACAGGTCCTTAGTGAAAAACTGTTTTTT
CDR3 protein: CASSPQVLSEKLFF

D gene: -
J gene: TRBJ2-1
clone size: once
V gene: TRBV4-1
CDR3 DNA: TGCGCCAGCAGCCAAGTTTCCCTTAACAATGAGCAGTTCTTC
CDR3 protein: CASSQVSLNNEQFF

D gene: TRBD1
J gene: TRBJ1-5
clone size: -
V gene: TRBV2
CDR3 DNA: TGTGCCAGCAGTGAAGGGACAGGGGTCCTCTCTGGGAATCAGCCCCAGCATTTT
CDR3 protein: CASSEGTGVLSGNQPQHF